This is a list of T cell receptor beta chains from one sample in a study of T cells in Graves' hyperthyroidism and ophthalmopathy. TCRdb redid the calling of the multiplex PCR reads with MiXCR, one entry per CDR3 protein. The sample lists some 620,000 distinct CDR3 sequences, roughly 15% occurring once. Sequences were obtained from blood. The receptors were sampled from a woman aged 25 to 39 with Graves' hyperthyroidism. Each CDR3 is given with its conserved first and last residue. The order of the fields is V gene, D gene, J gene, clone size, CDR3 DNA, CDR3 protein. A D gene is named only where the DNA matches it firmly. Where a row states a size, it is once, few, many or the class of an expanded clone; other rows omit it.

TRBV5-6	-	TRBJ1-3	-	TGTGCCAGCAGCGACGGGAGGGGAAACACCATATATTTT	CASSDGRGNTIYF
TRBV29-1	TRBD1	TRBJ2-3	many	TGCAGCGTTGAAAAGGGGGCAACAGATACGCAGTATTTT	CSVEKGATDTQYF
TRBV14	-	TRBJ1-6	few	TGTGCCAGCAGCCCAGCCTCCTATAATTCACCCCTCCACTTT	CASSPASYNSPLHF
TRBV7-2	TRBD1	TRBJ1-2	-	TGTGCCAGCAGCTTAGCTGGACAGGCCTACTATGGCTACACCTTC	CASSLAGQAYYGYTF
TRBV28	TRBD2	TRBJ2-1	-	TGTGCCAGCAGTACCTCGACTAGCGGGAGTCGATATGAGCAGTTCTTC	CASSTSTSGSRYEQFF
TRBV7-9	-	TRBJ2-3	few	TGTGCCAGCAGCACCGCGAACACAGATACGCAGTATTTT	CASSTANTDTQYF
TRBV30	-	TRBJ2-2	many	TGTGCCTGGAGTGTACGCGGGCAGAACCGCACCGGGGAGCTGTTTTTT	CAWSVRGQNRTGELFF
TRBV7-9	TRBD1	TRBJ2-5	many	TGTGCCAGCAGCTTGAGTCTTGCAGGGGGAAAAGAGACCCAGTACTTC	CASSLSLAGGKETQYF
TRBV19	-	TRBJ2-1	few	TGTGCCAGTAGTATGCTCTCACCATTCGAGCAGTTCTTC	CASSMLSPFEQFF
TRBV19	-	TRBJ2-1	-	TGTGCCACCGGGGCGGACGGAACTAGCAATGAGCAGTTCTTC	CATGADGTSNEQFF
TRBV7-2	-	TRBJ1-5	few	TGTGCCAGCAGCCCCTGGGGGGTGAGGAGCAATCAGCCCCAGCATTTT	CASSPWGVRSNQPQHF
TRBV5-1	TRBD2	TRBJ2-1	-	TGCGCCAGCAGCTTGTTGGGGGCTAGCGGGAGCAATGAGCAGTTCTTC	CASSLLGASGSNEQFF
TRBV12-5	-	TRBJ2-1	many	TGTGCTAGTGGTTTGGTCGAGCACTTAAGCTCCTACAATGAGCAGTTCTTC	CASGLVEHLSSYNEQFF
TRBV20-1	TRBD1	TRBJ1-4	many	TGCAGTGCTGGCCCCGGGACAGGGGCAAAGGGGGCAAATGAAAAACTGTTTTTT	CSAGPGTGAKGANEKLFF
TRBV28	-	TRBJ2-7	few	TGTGCCAGCAGTTTTCTCTGGGAGCAGTACTTC	CASSFLWEQYF
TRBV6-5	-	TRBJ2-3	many	TGTGCCAGCAGTTACGCGGGCCCCGGAGATACGCAGTATTTT	CASSYAGPGDTQYF
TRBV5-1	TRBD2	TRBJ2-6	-	TGCGCCAGCAACTCCCTAGCGGGGGGGTCGGGGGCCAACGTCCTGACTTTC	CASNSLAGGSGANVLTF